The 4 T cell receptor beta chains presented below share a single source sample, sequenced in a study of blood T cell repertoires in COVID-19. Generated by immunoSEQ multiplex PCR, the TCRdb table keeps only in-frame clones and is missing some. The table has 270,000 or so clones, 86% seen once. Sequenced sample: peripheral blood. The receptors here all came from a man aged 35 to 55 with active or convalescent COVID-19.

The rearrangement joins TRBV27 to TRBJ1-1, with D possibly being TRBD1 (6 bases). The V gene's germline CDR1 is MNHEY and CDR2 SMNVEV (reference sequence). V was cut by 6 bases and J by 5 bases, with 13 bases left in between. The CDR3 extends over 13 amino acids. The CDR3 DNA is TGTGCCAGCAGCCGCAGGGGTCTGACTGAAGCTTTCTTT. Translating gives CASSRRGLTEAFF.

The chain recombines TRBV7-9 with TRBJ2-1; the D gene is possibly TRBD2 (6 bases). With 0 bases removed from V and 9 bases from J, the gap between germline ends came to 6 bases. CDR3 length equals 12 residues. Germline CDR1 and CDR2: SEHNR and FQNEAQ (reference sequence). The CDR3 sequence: CASSLAGGEQFF. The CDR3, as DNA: TGTGCCAGCAGCTTAGCGGGAGGTGAGCAGTTCTTC.

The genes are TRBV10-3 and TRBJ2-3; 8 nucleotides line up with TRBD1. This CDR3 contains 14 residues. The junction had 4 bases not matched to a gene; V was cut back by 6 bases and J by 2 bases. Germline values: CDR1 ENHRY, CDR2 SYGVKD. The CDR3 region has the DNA TGTGCCATCAGGTCGGGACAGGCCACAGATACGCAGTATTTT. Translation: CAIRSGQATDTQYF.

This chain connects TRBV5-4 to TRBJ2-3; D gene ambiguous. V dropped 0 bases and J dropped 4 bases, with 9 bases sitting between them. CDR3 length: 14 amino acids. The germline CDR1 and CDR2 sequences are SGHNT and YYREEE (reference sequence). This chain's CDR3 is CASSLERASDTQYF. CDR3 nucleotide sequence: TGTGCCAGCAGCTTGGAGCGCGCCTCAGATACGCAGTATTTT.